This T cell receptor beta chain was captured in a study of T cells in Graves' hyperthyroidism and ophthalmopathy. As for the study in general: Specimen type is peripheral blood, collected at initial diagnosis prior to any treatment. The study, taken as a whole, reports: Ophthalmopathy and stable hyperthyroidism were separated by a 13 V-J model.

RNA transcripts yielded amplified TCR beta CDR3 regions. The TCR CDR3 first-round RT-PCR relied on the HTBI primer set. TCRdb passed the multiplex PCR reads through MiXCR, listing each CDR3 protein once. In the table there are approximately 400,000 distinct CDR3 sequences, roughly 14% of which are singletons. For this clonotype: Antigen unknown.

There are 13 residues in the CDR3. The germline gives CDR1 KGHDR, CDR2 SFDVKD. Trimming took off 5 bases at V and 2 bases at J, with 8 bases between the two ends. This rearrangement joins TRBV24-1 to TRBJ1-1, with D tentatively TRBD1 (5 bases). This receptor was obtained from a woman between 18 and 29 years old with Graves' hyperthyroidism. Specimen: blood. CDR3 in amino acids: CATSGGSNTEAFF. The CDR3 coding sequence is TGTGCCACCAGTGGGGGGAGCAACACTGAAGCTTTCTTT.